The rows below give T cell receptor beta chains drawn from one sample of a study of control samples from healthy donors and cancer patients. Generated by immunoSEQ multiplex PCR, the TCRdb table keeps only in-frame clones and is missing some. There are 90,000 to 150,000 clones in the sample; 70% to 90% occur only once, and approximately 37% lies in the top ten. Sequences were obtained from blood. These TCRs come from a man between 45 and 60 years old in good health. The CDR3 runs from the conserved cysteine through the conserved F or W. A D gene is named only where the DNA matches it firmly. Some rows mark clone size as missing; the rest say once, few, many or name a class of expanded clone.

TRBV7-9,TRBJ1-2,15,.,.,CASSPRGGKGFGYTF,TGTGCCAGCAGCCCCCGGGGGGGGAAAGGATTTGGCTACACCTTC
TRBV10-3,TRBJ2-3,13,.,.,CAISESRPDTQYF,TGTGCCATCAGTGAGTCCCGCCCGGATACGCAGTATTTT
TRBV21-1,TRBJ1-3,17,.,.,CASSGGPIYNSGNTIYF,TGTGCCAGCAGCGGGGGGCCTATCTACAACTCTGGAAACACCATATATTTT
TRBV11-2,TRBJ1-1,18,.,.,CASAPPRTGRPTNTEAFF,TGTGCCAGCGCCCCCCCTCGCACTGGCAGGCCGACAAACACTGAAGCTTTCTTT
TRBV3-1/TRBV3-2,TRBJ2-2,16,.,TRBD2,CASSFLAGGHAGELFF,TGTGCCAGCAGCTTCTTAGCGGGGGGGCATGCCGGGGAGCTGTTTTTT
TRBV9,TRBJ1-5,15,.,TRBD1,CASSGTGDSNQPQHF,TGTGCCAGCAGCGGGACAGGAGATAGCAATCAGCCCCAGCATTTT
TRBV10-2,TRBJ1-1,13,.,.,CASGRQLNTEAFF,TGCGCCAGCGGACGACAGTTGAACACTGAAGCTTTCTTT
TRBV11-2,TRBJ2-7,14,.,.,CASSLDAHSYEQYF,TGTGCCAGCAGCTTAGATGCGCACAGCTACGAGCAGTACTTC
TRBV6-5,TRBJ2-2,15,.,TRBD1,CASRSGTGVAGELFF,TGTGCCAGCAGGTCCGGGACAGGGGTGGCCGGGGAGCTGTTTTTT
TRBV7-2,TRBJ2-1,17,.,TRBD2,CASRSSGGASSYNEQFF,TGTGCCAGCAGAAGTAGCGGGGGGGCAAGCTCCTACAATGAGCAGTTCTTC
TRBV2,TRBJ2-1,14,once,TRBD1,CASLTGIAYNEQFF,TGTGCCAGCCTGACAGGGATAGCCTACAATGAGCAGTTCTTC
TRBV2,TRBJ2-6,15,.,.,CASSGRTSGANVLTF,TGTGCCAGCAGTGGACGGACTTCTGGGGCCAACGTCCTGACTTTC
TRBV29-1,TRBJ2-3,15,.,TRBD1,CSFSQGAQGTDTQYF,TGCAGCTTTTCCCAGGGGGCGCAGGGCACAGATACGCAGTATTTT
TRBV6-2/TRBV6-3,TRBJ1-2,13,.,TRBD1,CASSYDGQGGCTF,TGTGCCAGCAGTTACGACGGACAGGGTGGTTGCACCTTC
TRBV7-2,TRBJ2-1,13,.,.,CASSRDTYNEQFF,TGTGCCAGCAGCCGGGACACTTACAATGAGCAGTTCTTC
TRBV7-9,TRBJ2-1,14,.,.,CASSLVRGNNEQFF,TGTGCCAGCAGCTTAGTACGGGGGAACAATGAGCAGTTCTTC
TRBV12-3/TRBV12-4,TRBJ2-7,13,.,TRBD2,CASRLAGGGEQYF,TGTGCCAGCAGACTAGCGGGGGGCGGCGAGCAGTACTTC
TRBV27,TRBJ2-2,20,.,.,CASSLNKGGTWAQNTGELFF,TGTGCCAGCAGTTTAAACAAAGGGGGTACGTGGGCCCAAAACACCGGGGAGCTGTTTTTT
TRBV7-2,TRBJ2-3,14,.,TRBD2,CASSLTSGSNTQYF,TGTGCCAGCAGCTTGACTAGCGGCTCAAATACGCAGTATTTT
TRBV5-1,TRBJ1-2,16,.,TRBD1,CASSPPGQANNYGYTF,TGCGCCAGCAGCCCGCCCGGACAGGCCAACAACTATGGCTACACCTTC
TRBV19,TRBJ1-6,15,.,.,CASDRGQYGNSPLHF,TGTGCCAGTGACCGGGGGCAGTACGGTAATTCACCCCTCCACTTT
TRBV9,TRBJ2-7,15,.,.,CASSGLQGRVEEQYF,TGTGCCAGCAGCGGTCTACAGGGTAGGGTCGAAGAGCAGTACTTC
TRBV4-1,TRBJ1-5,14,few,.,CASSPLGSNQPQHF,TGCGCCAGCAGCCCCCTCGGGAGCAATCAGCCCCAGCATTTT
TRBV12-5,TRBJ1-1,13,.,.,CASGLAPGTEAFF,TGTGCTAGTGGTTTGGCCCCGGGTACTGAAGCTTTCTTT
TRBV21-1,TRBJ2-5,14,.,.,CASSKMGFQETQYF,TGTGCCAGCAGCAAAATGGGGTTCCAAGAGACCCAGTACTTC
TRBV27,TRBJ2-7,17,.,TRBD1,CASSLRPGTGGSYEQYF,TGTGCCAGCAGTTTACGGCCCGGGACAGGGGGCAGCTACGAGCAGTACTTC
TRBV6-2/TRBV6-3,TRBJ1-2,14,.,TRBD1,CASSRGTANYGYTF,TGTGCCAGCAGCCGCGGGACAGCTAACTATGGCTACACCTTC
TRBV27,TRBJ1-5,13,few,.,CASSQTGNQPQHF,TGTGCCAGCAGTCAGACGGGCAATCAGCCCCAGCATTTT
TRBV30,TRBJ1-6,15,.,.,CAWRSGVTYNSPLHF,TGTGCCTGGAGGTCGGGGGTGACATATAATTCACCCCTCCACTTT
TRBV4-3,TRBJ1-2,15,.,TRBD1,CASSPRQGANYGYTF,TGCGCCAGCAGCCCAAGACAGGGGGCTAACTATGGCTACACCTTC
TRBV18,TRBJ1-1,16,.,.,CASSPIILDRNTEAFF,TGTGCCAGCTCACCTATCATACTAGACCGGAACACTGAAGCTTTCTTT
TRBV4-2,TRBJ2-5,16,.,.,CASSQVQGAGLKTQYF,TGTGCCAGCAGCCAAGTCCAGGGCGCGGGGCTGAAGACCCAGTACTTC
TRBV7-9,TRBJ2-1,11,.,TRBD1,CASSPGQRQFF,TGTGCCAGCAGCCCGGGACAGCGGCAGTTCTTC
TRBV24-1,TRBJ1-1,16,.,.,CATSEESTGENTEAFF,TGTGCCACCAGTGAGGAATCGACAGGCGAGAACACTGAAGCTTTCTTT
TRBV21-1,TRBJ2-2,12,.,.,CASRGTTGELFF,TGTGCCAGCAGGGGAACGACCGGGGAGCTGTTTTTT
TRBV5-1,TRBJ2-3,15,.,.,CASSTQQGSTDTQYF,TGCGCCAGCAGCACCCAACAGGGAAGTACAGATACGCAGTATTTT
TRBV7-2,TRBJ1-4,15,.,TRBD1,CASSREGAANEKLFF,TGTGCCAGCAGCAGAGAGGGGGCTGCTAATGAAAAACTGTTTTTT
TRBV6-5,TRBJ1-5,15,.,TRBD1,CASGFRGQGNQPQHF,TGTGCCAGCGGCTTCAGGGGGCAGGGCAATCAGCCCCAGCATTTT